Detailed here is one T cell receptor beta chain. Its antigen is still unknown. This sample was included in a study of T cells in pancreatic ductal adenocarcinoma. The study's findings and limits: Enrichment of CD45RO+ effector over naive T cells in tumors may bias clonality. Mean clonality was approximately 0.1 in tumors and roughly 0.07 in blood, not significantly different. Results skew toward the minority of patients with early-stage disease. Blood had more productive templates and around 8-fold more unique clonotypes than tumor.

The germline gives CDR1 MGHRA, CDR2 YSYEKL. CDR3 length: 15 residues. V lost 5 bases to trimming and J lost 2 bases; unmatched junction nucleotides: 7. Sequencing used immunoSEQ multiplex PCR; TCRdb keeps in-frame clones, though not all of them. The data show tens of thousands of clones, around 90% seen once. The selected patients with pancreatic ductal adenocarcinoma had surgery but no neoadjuvant therapy. The material sequenced was PBMCs. The chain joins TRBV4-1 to TRBJ2-7, with 9 positions matching TRBD1. This TCR was sampled from a human donor with pancreatic ductal adenocarcinoma. CDR3 amino acids: CASSSGTGLTYEQYF. The CDR3 DNA sequence: TGCGCCAGCAGCTCCGGGACAGGGCTAACCTACGAGCAGTACTTC.